This TCR beta chain was observed in a study of shared clonotypes between healthy human individuals. Study information: Aged 18 to 49, the donors were a couple of women and a few men.

The CDR3 totals 14 residues. The ends were cut back, 1 base at V and 5 bases at J, with 13 bases in the middle. Germline assignment: CDR1 SGHRS and CDR2 YFSETQ. Method: immunoSEQ multiplex PCR; TCRdb's copy keeps in-frame clones and lacks some. Among some 2,400,000 clones, 95% were seen once, and the ten largest hold over 0.1%. Sequencing was carried out using naive CD4+ T cells sorted from blood. Noted subset: CD45RA+ positively selected. The rearrangement links TRBV5-1 to TRBJ2-7, with unresolved D. This clonotype was sampled from a man aged 18 to 29 in good health. CDR3 nucleotide sequence: TGCGCCAGCAGCTTGAGACGCCCTACGAACGAGCAGTACTTC. Protein: CASSLRRPTNEQYF.